The present entry profiles one T cell receptor beta chain with its context. Its antigen is not known. Negative isolation was used for CD8+ and CD4+ T cells, and FACS enrichment was applied to TEMRA cells. Random-hexamer reverse transcription was applied to about 0.45 to 1 ug RNA. Amplification of TCR beta CDR3 spanned 54 Vbeta and 13 Jbeta via immunoSEQ multiplex PCR. One entry per CDR3 protein, called by TCRdb with MiXCR from the immunoSEQ multiplex PCR reads. The sample consists of more than 200,000 distinct CDR3 sequences, around 93% of them appearing once. Losses at the gene ends were 5 bases for V and 7 bases for J; bases not matched to a gene: 12. CDR1 and CDR2 from the germline V gene are MDHEN and SYDVKM. The CDR3 covers 15 residues. This specimen belongs to a study of CD8 T cells in Susac syndrome. General study results and limits: By the study's own acknowledgment, its TCR sequencing and HLA analysis included relatively few individuals.

V usage is TRBV28 and J usage is TRBJ2-5; 8 bases are a match to TRBD2. Sequencing used CD4+ T cells from PBMCs. The sequence was collected from a human donor with multiple sclerosis. The CDR3 nucleotides are TGTGCCAGCAGTGGGGGGCGGGGGGCGCGTACGACCCAGTACTTC. Residues: CASSGGRGARTTQYF.